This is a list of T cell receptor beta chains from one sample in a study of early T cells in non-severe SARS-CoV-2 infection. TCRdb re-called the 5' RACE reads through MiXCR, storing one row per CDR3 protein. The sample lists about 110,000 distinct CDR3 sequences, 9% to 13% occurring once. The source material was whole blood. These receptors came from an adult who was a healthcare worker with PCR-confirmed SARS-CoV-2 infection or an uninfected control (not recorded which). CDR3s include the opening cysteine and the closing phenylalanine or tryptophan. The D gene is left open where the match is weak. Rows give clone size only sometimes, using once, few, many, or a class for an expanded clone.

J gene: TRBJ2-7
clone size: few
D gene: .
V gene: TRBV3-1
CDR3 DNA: TGTGCCAGCAGCCAAGACTGGGCTCGATCCTACGAGCAGTACTTC
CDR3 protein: CASSQDWARSYEQYF

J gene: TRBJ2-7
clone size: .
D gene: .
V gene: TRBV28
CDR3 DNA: TGTGCCAGCAGGGACGCTGGGGGGGCGAGGTACGAGCAGTACTTC
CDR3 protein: CASRDAGGARYEQYF

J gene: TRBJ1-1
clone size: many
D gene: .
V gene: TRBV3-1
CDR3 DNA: TGTGCCAGCAGCCAGACCGGACTGTTGAACACTGAAGCTTTCTTT
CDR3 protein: CASSQTGLLNTEAFF

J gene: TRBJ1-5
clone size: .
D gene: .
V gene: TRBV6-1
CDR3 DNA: TGTGCCACCCGGGGAAACAATCAGCCCCAGCATTTT
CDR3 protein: CATRGNNQPQHF

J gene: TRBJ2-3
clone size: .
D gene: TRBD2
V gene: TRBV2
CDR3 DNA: TGTGCCAGCAGCCGGACTAGCGGGCGAGGCACAGATACGCAGTATTTT
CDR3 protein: CASSRTSGRGTDTQYF

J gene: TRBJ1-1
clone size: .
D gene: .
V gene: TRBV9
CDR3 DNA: TGTGCCAGCAGCCCAGGACAGATTATGAACACTGAAGCTTTCTTT
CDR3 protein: CASSPGQIMNTEAFF

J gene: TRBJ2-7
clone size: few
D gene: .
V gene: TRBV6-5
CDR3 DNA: TGTGCCAGCAGTTACGGGCACGAGCAGTACTTC
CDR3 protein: CASSYGHEQYF

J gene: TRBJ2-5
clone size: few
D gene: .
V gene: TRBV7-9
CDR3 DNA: TGTGCCAGCAGCACATCTAACCAAGAGACCCAGTACTTC
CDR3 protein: CASSTSNQETQYF

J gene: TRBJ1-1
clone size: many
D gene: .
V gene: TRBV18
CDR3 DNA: TGTGCCAGCTCACCCCCGGGACCCCCGGTGGGATACACTGAAGCTTTCTTT
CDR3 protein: CASSPPGPPVGYTEAFF

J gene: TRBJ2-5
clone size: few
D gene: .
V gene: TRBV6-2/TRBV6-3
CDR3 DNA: TGTGCCAGCAGATCCGACAGTCTTACCCAGTACTTC
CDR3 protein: CASRSDSLTQYF

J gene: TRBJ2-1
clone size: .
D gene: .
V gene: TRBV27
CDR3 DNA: TGTGCCAGCAGTTTAACCAACAGGGCTAGAGCCTACAATGAGCAGTTCTTC
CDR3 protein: CASSLTNRARAYNEQFF